One sample yielded the 29 T cell receptor beta chains listed below, sequenced in a study of blood T cell repertoires in COVID-19 (dated by TCRdb to the early 2020s). The library was built by means of the immunoSEQ multiplex PCR assay. In its TCRdb copy, this immuneACCESS table keeps in-frame sequences only and misses some clones. Where compared with another copy, unresolved V genes explain less than half of these, and the others have no known cause. This sample holds about 220,000 clones; roughly 80% were observed only once. The leading ten clones occupy roughly 4.6% of the sample. The sample consisted of peripheral blood. These receptors were obtained from a woman aged 55-69 years who had recovered from COVID-19.

The rearrangement joins TRBV4-1 to TRBJ2-1, with TRBD1 matching over 8 bases. From germline, CDR1 is MGHRA and CDR2 YSYEKL. J lost 2 bases, V lost 7 bases, and 10 bases had no gene match. The CDR3 spans 16 residues. The CDR3 sequence: CASNRDRTGAYNEQFF. CDR3 DNA sequence: TGCGCCAGCAACCGGGACAGGACTGGAGCCTACAATGAGCAGTTCTTC.

The J gene is TRBJ2-5, the V gene TRBV11-2; D perhaps matches TRBD2 (7 bases). Germline assignment: CDR1 SGHAT and CDR2 FQNNGV. Trimming cost V 3 bases and J 3 bases, with 17 bases left between them. The length of the CDR3 is 16 residues. The DNA of the CDR3 is TGTGCCAGCAGCTTGGTATCGGGGGGCGGGGAAGAGACCCAGTACTTC. Its protein is CASSLVSGGGEETQYF.

The chain employs TRBV5-4 and TRBJ2-7, with D perhaps matching TRBD2 (6 bases). CDR1 is SGHNT and CDR2 is YYREEE in the germline V gene (reference sequence). The CDR3 contains 15 residues. V shed 4 bases and J shed 6 bases, with 20 bases lying between them. CDR3 DNA: TGTGCCAGCAGCCGGACGGGGGTTCAGGCGCTCGAGCAGTACTTC. Translation: CASSRTGVQALEQYF.

The genes are TRBV29-1 and TRBJ2-2, with TRBD1 matching over 7 bases. The CDR3 has 14 residues. After removal of 7 bases from V and 3 bases from J, the junction contained 8 bases not matched to a gene. CDR1 and CDR2 (germline): SQVTM, ANQGSEA. The CDR3 nucleotides read TGCAGCGGTCTATCAGGGACAGACACCGGGGAGCTGTTTTTT. It translates to CSGLSGTDTGELFF.

This clone was seen at least ten times. Other DNA sequences within the sample encode an identical CDR3. This chain links TRBV4-1 with TRBJ1-5; TRBD1 aligns across 7 bases. This CDR3 has 14 amino acids. Germline-derived CDR1 and CDR2 are MGHRA and YSYEKL. The ends lost 0 bases at V and 6 bases at J; junction bases unmatched: 2. The CDR3 region is CASSQENRGQPQHF. The CDR3 DNA follows: TGCGCCAGCAGCCAAGAAAACAGGGGTCAGCCCCAGCATTTT.

The chain is built from TRBV7-6 and TRBJ2-7; 8 bases line up with TRBD2. Looked up from germline, CDR1 is SGHVS and CDR2 is FNYEAQ. CDR3 length: 16 residues. The J segment lost 2 bases and the V segment lost 0 bases, leaving 6 bases of the junction unmatched. The CDR3 is CASSLAERGNTYEQYF. The DNA of the CDR3 is TGTGCCAGCAGCTTAGCAGAGCGGGGGAACACCTACGAGCAGTACTTC. The complete variable domain, with remaining parts taken from reference TRBV7-6 and TRBJ2-7, reads GAGVSQSPRYKVTKRGQDVALRCDPISGHVSLYWYRQALGQGPEFLTYFNYEAQQDKSGLPNDRFSAERPEGSISTLTIQRTEQRDSAMYRCASSLAERGNTYEQYFGPGTRLTVT.

DNA for the CDR3: TGTGCCTGGAGCGGAAGGCGGCGGTCGGGTACGCAGTATTTT. Its translation is CAWSGRRRSGTQYF. The chain couples TRBV30 to TRBJ2-3, with no clear D. Trimming removed 3 bases from V and 8 bases from J, with 18 bases in between. The CDR3 has 14 amino acids. Germline V gene lookup returns CDR1 GTSNPN and CDR2 SVGIG (reference sequence).

The V and J genes are TRBV19 and TRBJ1-2; TRBD1 aligns across 12 bases. Germline CDR1 and CDR2: LNHDA and SQIVND (reference sequence). The junction had 6 bases not matched to a gene; V was cut back by 5 bases and J by 8 bases. This CDR3 contains 14 residues. CDR3 protein: CASSVGQGARGYTF. CDR3 DNA: TGTGCCAGTAGTGTGGGACAGGGGGCTAGAGGCTACACCTTC.

This chain links TRBV11-3 with TRBJ2-1, with D possibly TRBD2 on 6 matching bases. Trimming took 3 bases from V and 8 from J, leaving 8 bases between them. This CDR3 contains 12 residues. Germline assignment: CDR1 SGHNT and CDR2 YENEEA. The CDR3 reads CASSLGEDEQFF. The DNA for the CDR3 is TGTGCCAGCAGCTTGGGGGAGGATGAGCAGTTCTTC.

This sequence joins TRBV6-1 and TRBJ1-2, with no clear D. This CDR3 has 15 amino acids. Germline V gives CDR1 MNHNS, CDR2 SASEGT. V lost 1 base and J 4 bases, leaving 13 bases between the germline ends. This CDR3 is CASSEVLSLPYGYTF. CDR3 nucleotides: TGTGCCAGCAGTGAAGTACTGTCACTGCCCTATGGCTACACCTTC.

CDR3: CASSRGQADEKLFF. The DNA for the CDR3 is TGTGCCAGCTCACGGGGACAGGCGGATGAAAAACTGTTTTTT. The chain links TRBV18 to TRBJ1-4; 8 bases map to TRBD1. V was clipped by 4 bases and J by 6 bases; unmatched bases: 4. There are 14 residues in the CDR3. Germline V gives CDR1 KGHSH, CDR2 LQKENI. Together with reference TRBV18 and TRBJ1-4, the CDR3 gives the full variable domain: NAGVMQNPRHLVRRRGQEARLRCSPMKGHSHVYWYRQLPEEGLKFMVYLQKENIIDESGMPKERFSAEFPKEGPSILRIQQVVRGDSAAYFCASSRGQADEKLFFGSGTQLSVL.

The rearrangement joins TRBV7-3 to TRBJ1-3; D is perhaps TRBD1 (6 bases). Trimming cost V 1 base and J 2 bases, with 12 bases left between them. The germline CDR1 and CDR2 sequences are SGHTA and FQGTGA. The CDR3 runs to 16 residues. The CDR3 nucleotides are TGTGCCAGCAGCTTAATGGGGGCAGGGCCTGGAAACACCATATATTTT. Residues: CASSLMGAGPGNTIYF.

The chain has TRBV27 and TRBJ1-1; TRBD1 aligns across 8 bases. The V and J ends lost 2 bases and 8 bases, in that order; junction bases with no gene match: 1. In germline, CDR1 is MNHEY, CDR2 SMNVEV (reference sequence). The CDR3 length is 12 residues. CDR3 amino acids: CASSLQGAEAFF. The CDR3 DNA sequence: TGTGCCAGCAGTTTACAGGGGGCGGAAGCTTTCTTT.

The chain links TRBV7-2 to TRBJ1-1; D not certain. The CDR3 sequence is 11 residues long. The germline V gene encodes CDR1 SGHTA and CDR2 FQGNSA. Between the trimmed V and J ends, which lost 7 bases and 8 bases, there was a span of 11 bases. The CDR3 reads CASNYPGEAFF. Here the CDR3 DNA reads TGTGCCAGCAACTACCCTGGAGAAGCTTTCTTT.

The rearrangement uses TRBV6-5 and TRBJ1-1; 7 nucleotides match TRBD1. Trimming at V came to 6 bases and at J to 5 bases, leaving 9 bases not matched to a gene. This CDR3 contains 14 residues. Per germline, CDR1 MNHEY and CDR2 SVGAGI. The CDR3 DNA is TGTGCCAGCAGCCGCGGGGACAGTTGGACTGAAGCTTTCTTT. Amino acid sequence: CASSRGDSWTEAFF.

The chain joins TRBV4-3 to TRBJ1-6; maybe TRBD1 (5 bases). This CDR3 has 14 residues. The V end lost 2 bases, the J end lost 8 bases, and 10 bases lay between the germline ends. Per the germline V gene, CDR1 is LGHNA and CDR2 is YSLEER. The CDR3 here is CASSQLPGYSPLHF. The CDR3 DNA follows: TGCGCCAGCAGCCAACTCCCAGGGTATTCACCCCTCCACTTT.

The chain links TRBV15 to TRBJ2-6, with D maybe TRBD2 (5 bases). Germline V gene sequence: CDR1 LNHNV, CDR2 YYDKDF (reference sequence). The length of the CDR3 is 19 residues. Trimming shortened V by 0 bases and J by 0 bases, and 15 bases separated the two germline ends. CDR3 residues: CATSRDRGFHRSGANVLTF. In DNA form, the CDR3 reads TGTGCCACCAGCAGAGATCGGGGTTTTCACCGCTCTGGGGCCAACGTCCTGACTTTC.

Of note for this clone: This CDR3 is also generated by other DNA sequences in the sample. This chain uses TRBV30 with TRBJ1-2; unclear D gene. CDR1 and CDR2 (germline): GTSNPN, SVGIG (reference sequence). V lost 4 bases, J lost 2 bases, and 5 bases lay in between. CDR3 size: 11 residues. CDR3 DNA: TGTGCCTGGACGGGGAACTATGGCTACACCTTC. Its translation is CAWTGNYGYTF.

The CDR3 sequence is CASSFSGGRTEAFF. For the CDR3, the DNA is TGCGCCAGCAGCTTTTCAGGGGGTCGGACTGAAGCTTTCTTT. The chain joins TRBV5-1 to TRBJ1-1, with 7 bases identical to TRBD1. J lost 5 bases, V lost 2 bases, and 6 bases had no gene match. There are 14 residues in the CDR3. Germline CDR1 reads SGHRS; CDR2 reads YFSETQ.

The chain has TRBV6-5 and TRBJ1-1, with 7 bases that match TRBD1. The length of the CDR3 is 14 residues. V lost 2 bases, J lost 6 bases, and 6 bases stayed unmatched. CDR1 is MNHEY and CDR2 is SVGAGI in the germline V gene. The CDR3 bases are TGTGCCAGCAGTTACCGTCAGGGGGAGTCTGAAGCTTTCTTT. It encodes CASSYRQGESEAFF.

The CDR3: CSVGVRQGLEAFF. CDR3 DNA sequence: TGCAGCGTTGGGGTTCGACAGGGCCTTGAAGCTTTCTTT. The chain employs TRBV29-1 and TRBJ1-1, with TRBD1 matching over 7 bases. The junction had 9 bases not matched to a gene; V was cut back by 4 bases and J by 7 bases. The CDR3 consists of 13 residues. The germline V gene has CDR1 SQVTM and CDR2 ANQGSEA.

The sample holds a few counts of this clone. The rearrangement uses TRBV9 and TRBJ2-2, with TRBD1 identical over 8 bases. The V segment lost 2 bases and the J segment 3 bases; nucleotides outside the gene matches: 9. This CDR3 has 17 amino acids. CDR1 is SGDLS and CDR2 is YYNGEE in the germline V gene. This CDR3 is CASSVPATGVDTGELFF. The CDR3, as DNA: TGTGCCAGCAGCGTTCCCGCGACAGGGGTGGACACCGGGGAGCTGTTTTTT.

This chain connects TRBV9 to TRBJ1-1; D not certain. Trimming pared 0 bases from V and 0 bases from J, leaving 6 bases between. Germline V gene lookup returns CDR1 SGDLS and CDR2 YYNGEE. There are 14 residues in the CDR3. The CDR3 loop is CASSVAVLNTEAFF. The DNA for the CDR3 is TGTGCCAGCAGCGTAGCGGTGTTGAACACTGAAGCTTTCTTT.

The sample holds one count of this clone. The CDR3 loop reads CSVEGREDYGYTF. The CDR3, as DNA: TGCAGCGTTGAAGGCAGGGAAGACTATGGCTACACCTTC. This chain links TRBV29-1 with TRBJ1-2; tentatively, D is TRBD1 (5 bases). CDR3 length: 13 residues. The V and J ends lost 1 base and 3 bases respectively, with 9 bases between them. Germline loops: CDR1 SQVTM, CDR2 ANQGSEA. Full variable domain (missing parts from reference TRBV29-1 and TRBJ1-2): SAVISQKPSRDICQRGTSLTIQCQVDSQVTMMFWYRQQPGQSLTLIATANQGSEATYESGFVIDKFPISRPNLTFSTLTVSNMSPEDSSIYLCSVEGREDYGYTFGSGTRLTVV.

This clone was observed a few times. This chain uses TRBV30 with TRBJ1-1; no firm D call. This CDR3 contains 11 residues. V shed 0 bases and J shed 7 bases, with 6 bases lying between them. Germline V lookup: CDR1 GTSNPN, CDR2 SVGIG (reference sequence). The CDR3 nucleotides are TGTGCCTGGAGTGTACGAGTTGAAGCTTTCTTT. Translated, it gives CAWSVRVEAFF. Looking up the rest from reference TRBV30 and TRBJ1-1 gives the full variable domain: SQTIHQWPATLVQPVGSPLSLECTVEGTSNPNLYWYRQAAGRGLQLLFYSVGIGQISSEVPQNLSASRPQDRQFILSSKKLLLSDSGFYLCAWSVRVEAFFGQGTRLTVV.

This clone appeared a few times. The chain links TRBV2 to TRBJ1-2, with D possibly TRBD1 on 6 matching bases. V shed 3 bases and J shed 6 bases, with 11 bases lying between them. Looked up from germline, CDR1 is SNHLY and CDR2 is FYNNEI. The length of the CDR3 is 13 residues. CDR3 region: CASSEQGSDGYTF. The CDR3 nucleotides are TGTGCCAGCAGTGAGCAGGGGTCGGATGGCTACACCTTC.

The chain recombines TRBV6-1 with TRBJ1-6, with D possibly being TRBD1 (5 bases). V lost 3 bases and J lost 9, with 9 bases in between. This CDR3 contains 13 residues. Germline V gene data show CDR1 as MNHNS and CDR2 as SASEGT. CDR3 sequence reads: CASSDRVSSPLHF. CDR3 DNA sequence: TGTGCCAGCAGTGACAGGGTCTCTTCACCCCTCCACTTT.

This clone was detected only a few times. The CDR3 bases are TGCGCCAGCAGCCAAGACCCGATGGACAGCTACGAGCAGTACTTC. Translating gives CASSQDPMDSYEQYF. The chain combines TRBV4-1 with TRBJ2-7; the D gene is possibly TRBD1 (6 bases). Trimming left V 0 bases short and J 3 bases short, with 12 bases between. The CDR3 spans 15 residues. Germline assignment: CDR1 MGHRA and CDR2 YSYEKL.

The gene calls are TRBV4-3 and TRBJ2-3; maybe TRBD1 (6 bases). CDR3 length equals 17 residues. The V gene's germline CDR1 is LGHNA and CDR2 YSLEER. Trimming stripped 0 bases from V and 5 bases from J, with 18 bases between. The chain's CDR3 is CASSQEASRGSVDTQYF. The DNA for the CDR3 is TGCGCCAGCAGCCAAGAGGCCTCAAGGGGGTCAGTAGATACGCAGTATTTT.